One TCR beta chain is described in this entry. This sample was taken from a study of blood T cell repertoires in COVID-19. Trimming removed 0 bases from V and 3 bases from J, with 9 bases in between. The CDR3 sequence is 15 residues long. Germline CDR1 LGHNA, CDR2 YNFKEQ. Assay used: immunoSEQ multiplex PCR; TCRdb lists only in-frame clones, some missing. The sample consists of about 12,000 clones, almost 85% of them appearing once. Specimen: peripheral blood. The V gene is TRBV4-2, the J gene TRBJ2-1, with D tentatively TRBD1 (6 bases). This TCR derives from a man older than 75 with acute or convalescent COVID-19. The DNA of the CDR3 is TGTGCCAGCAGCCAAGAAGGGGGTTACTACAATGAGCAGTTCTTC. Translating it yields CASSQEGGYYNEQFF.